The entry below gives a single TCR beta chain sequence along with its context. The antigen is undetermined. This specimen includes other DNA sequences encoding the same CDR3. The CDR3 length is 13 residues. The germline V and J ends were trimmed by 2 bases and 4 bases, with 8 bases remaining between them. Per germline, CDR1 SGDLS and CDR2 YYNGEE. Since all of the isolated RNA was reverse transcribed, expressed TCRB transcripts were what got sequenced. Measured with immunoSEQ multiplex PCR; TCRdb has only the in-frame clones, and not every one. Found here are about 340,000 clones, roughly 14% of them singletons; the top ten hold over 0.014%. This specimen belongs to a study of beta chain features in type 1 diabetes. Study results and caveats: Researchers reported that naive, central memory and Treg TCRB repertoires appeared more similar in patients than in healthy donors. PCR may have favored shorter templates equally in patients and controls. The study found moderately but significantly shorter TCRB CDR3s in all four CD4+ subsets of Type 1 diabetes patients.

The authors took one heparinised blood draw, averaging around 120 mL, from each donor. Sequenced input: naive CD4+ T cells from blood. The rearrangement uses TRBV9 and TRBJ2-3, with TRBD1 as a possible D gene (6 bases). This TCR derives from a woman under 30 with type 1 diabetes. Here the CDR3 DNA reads TGTGCCAGCAGCGTCAGGGGAGCAGATACGCAGTATTTT. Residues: CASSVRGADTQYF.